These 8 T cell receptor beta chains originate from one sample sequenced in a study of blood T cell repertoires in COVID-19. Libraries were prepared by immunoSEQ multiplex PCR; TCRdb keeps only in-frame clonotypes and omits some of them. The repertoire holds a few hundred thousand clones, with nearly 90% as singletons. The sample consisted of peripheral blood. The receptors shown here come from a woman between 40 and 50 years old with COVID-19, enrolled during active disease.

The chain is built from TRBV9 and TRBJ1-2; D is undetermined. The CDR3 runs to 13 residues. The germline CDR1 and CDR2 sequences are SGDLS and YYNGEE. V dropped 3 bases and J dropped 5 bases, with 11 bases sitting between them. For the CDR3, the DNA is TGTGCCAGCAGCGCAACGGGTCTGTATGGCTACACCTTC. It specifies CASSATGLYGYTF.

The chain recombines TRBV28 with TRBJ1-2; D may be TRBD1 (5 bases). The germline gives CDR1 MDHEN, CDR2 SYDVKM. The CDR3 extends over 13 amino acids. With 7 bases removed from V and 2 bases from J, the gap between germline ends came to 11 bases. The CDR3 bases are TGTGCCAGCACAACAGGAAGAAACTATGGCTACACCTTC. It is translated as CASTTGRNYGYTF.

The chain recombines TRBV5-8 with TRBJ1-5; D not certain. The CDR3 length is 14 residues. V was trimmed by 2 bases and J by 2 bases, leaving 8 bases between them. Looked up from germline, CDR1 is SGHTS and CDR2 is YDEGEE. Written as DNA, the CDR3 is TGTGCCAGCAGCTTCCAGCAGGGCAATCAGCCCCAGCATTTT. Translating gives CASSFQQGNQPQHF.

The rearrangement uses TRBV12-5 and TRBJ2-3; tentative D call: TRBD2 (6 bases). V was pared by 0 bases and J by 5 bases, with 18 bases between. Germline-derived CDR1 and CDR2 are LGHNT and FRNRAP. The CDR3 is 17 amino acids. The CDR3 DNA reads as TGTGCTAGTGGTTTGGTAATAGGGCTTCCGGAGGGAGATACGCAGTATTTT. Translating gives CASGLVIGLPEGDTQYF.

The chain couples TRBV11-2 to TRBJ1-4, with D perhaps matching TRBD1 (5 bases). V dropped 5 bases and J dropped 2 bases, with 15 bases sitting between them. Germline values: CDR1 SGHAT, CDR2 FQNNGV. The CDR3 sequence is 16 residues long. The CDR3 is CASSPRLGRTNEKLFF. DNA for the CDR3: TGTGCCAGCAGCCCCCGTCTGGGGCGGACTAATGAAAAACTGTTTTTT.

The gene calls are TRBV7-8 and TRBJ2-3; 10 bases line up with TRBD1. Germline V gene data show CDR1 as SGHVS and CDR2 as FQNEAQ. V shed 2 bases, J shed 0 bases, and the junction held 5 bases outside the gene matches. The CDR3 runs to 17 residues. CDR3 sequence (DNA): TGTGCCAGCAGCTTAATGGGGACAGGGGAAAGCACAGATACGCAGTATTTT. Its protein is CASSLMGTGESTDTQYF.

The chain couples TRBV5-1 to TRBJ1-5; TRBD1 might be the D (5 bases). The CDR3 is made up of 14 amino acids. V was cut by 0 bases and J by 9 bases, with 13 bases left in between. Germline-derived CDR1 and CDR2 are SGHRS and YFSETQ. The CDR3 DNA is TGCGCCAGCAGCTTGGAAGGGTCCGGGGGGCCCCAGCATTTT. Translating it yields CASSLEGSGGPQHF.

CDR3 nucleotide sequence: TGCAGCGTTGTCCAGGGGGCTGAGACCCAGTACTTC. Translation gives CSVVQGAETQYF. The rearrangement joins TRBV29-1 to TRBJ2-5; the match to TRBD1 covers 8 bases. With V trimmed by 4 bases and J by 5 bases, 3 bases remained unmatched. CDR3 length equals 12 residues. The germline V gene has CDR1 SQVTM and CDR2 ANQGSEA.